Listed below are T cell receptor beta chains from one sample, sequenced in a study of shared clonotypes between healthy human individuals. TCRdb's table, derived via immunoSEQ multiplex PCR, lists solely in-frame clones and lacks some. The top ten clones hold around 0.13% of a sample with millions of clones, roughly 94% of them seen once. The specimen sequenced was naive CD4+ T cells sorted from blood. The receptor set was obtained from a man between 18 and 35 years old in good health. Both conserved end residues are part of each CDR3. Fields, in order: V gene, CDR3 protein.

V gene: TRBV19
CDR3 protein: CASSIDAGTKEKLFF

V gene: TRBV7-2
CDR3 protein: CASSPGQGPYEQYF

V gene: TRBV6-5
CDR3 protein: CASSRRDSYNSPLHF

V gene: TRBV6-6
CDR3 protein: CASRNRGPDSPLHF

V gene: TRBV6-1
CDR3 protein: CASSPTGGDYGYTF

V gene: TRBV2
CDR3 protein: CASRGTANTGELFF

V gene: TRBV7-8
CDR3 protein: CASSSSGELFF

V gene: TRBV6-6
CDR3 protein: CASSYARGTYEQYF

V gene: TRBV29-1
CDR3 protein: CSVGGPSTGELFF

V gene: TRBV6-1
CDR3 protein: CASSDRGDSYEQYF

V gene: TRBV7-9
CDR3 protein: CASSSWDRRTDTQYF

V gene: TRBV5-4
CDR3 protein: CASSSYLTGTGRGNTIYF

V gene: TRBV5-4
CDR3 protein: CASSLAGAGTYEQYF

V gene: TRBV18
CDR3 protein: CASSRTLQGETQYF

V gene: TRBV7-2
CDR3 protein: CASSRDTGGTNNSPLHF

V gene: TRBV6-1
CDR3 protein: CASSEPTPGQGAFGPTNNEQFF

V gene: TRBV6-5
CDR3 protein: CASRGSLGHSPLHF

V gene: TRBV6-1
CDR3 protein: CASRGSQQPQHF

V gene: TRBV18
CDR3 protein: CASSPLSLGGGNTEAFF

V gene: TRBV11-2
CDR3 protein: CASSRGGRDNEQFF

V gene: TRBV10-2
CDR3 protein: CASSDTGQNSPLHF

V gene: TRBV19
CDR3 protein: CASSVGDTNSPLHF

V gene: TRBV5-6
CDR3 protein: CASSLASGRRSTDTQYF

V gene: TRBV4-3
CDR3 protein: CASSRVTQGEQYF

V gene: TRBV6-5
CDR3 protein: CASRPGGGKETQYF

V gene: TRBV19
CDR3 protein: CASIRSGGGYTF

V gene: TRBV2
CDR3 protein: CASSGVPGQTQFF

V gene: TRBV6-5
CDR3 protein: CASSYTGTYDYGYTF

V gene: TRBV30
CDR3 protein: CAWTLRGDYTF

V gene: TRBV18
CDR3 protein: CASSASGAAHEQYF

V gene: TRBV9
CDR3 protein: CASSVARTSGYTGELFF

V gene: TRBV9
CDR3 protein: CASSVYGGLPAGELFF

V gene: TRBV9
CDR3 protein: CASSAGFITGELFF

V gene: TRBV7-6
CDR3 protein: CASSGQGPSLSIRSNQPQHF

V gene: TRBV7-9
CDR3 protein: CASRILGAGGSSYEQYF

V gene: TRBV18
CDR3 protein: CASSRDRDGYTF

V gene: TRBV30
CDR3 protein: CAWSVLGEGAAKNIQYF

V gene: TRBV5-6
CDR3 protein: CASRQSGVPAYGYTF

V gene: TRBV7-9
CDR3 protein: CASIRTQGLTGELFF

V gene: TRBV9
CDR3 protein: CASSVQREGGEQYF

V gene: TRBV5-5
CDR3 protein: CASSYTRESQPQHF